The next 20 T cell receptor beta chains were all read from a single sample in a study of a mutant IDH1 vaccine in newly diagnosed glioma. Antigens of these TCRs are unknown. Sequencing was performed with immunoSEQ multiplex PCR; in TCRdb, only in-frame clones are kept and a portion is missing. The sample records 31,000 or so clones, around 82% being singletons. The time point was: week 47, end of study. The vaccine gave 300 ug of a 20-mer mutant IDH1 peptide subcutaneously per dose. The starting material was PBMCs, obtained from a glioma patient whose treatment included an IDH1 peptide vaccine. These receptors came from a man between 25 and 39 years old with glioma.

This clone was detected only once. The chain carries TRBV5-6 and TRBJ2-5; TRBD2 matches 13 bases. Trimming at V came to 1 base and at J to 6 bases, leaving 12 bases not matched to a gene. Germline V gene lookup returns CDR1 SGHDT and CDR2 YYEEEE. The CDR3 sequence is 18 residues long. CDR3 residues: CASSLLGEGTSGVKTQYF. The CDR3 nucleotides read TGTGCCAGCAGCTTGCTGGGTGAAGGGACTAGCGGGGTGAAGACCCAGTACTTC.

The chain carries TRBV28 and TRBJ1-1; no clear D gene. This CDR3 contains 10 residues. V gave up 8 bases and J gave up 8 bases, with 9 bases separating them. Germline-derived CDR1 and CDR2 are MDHEN and SYDVKM. CDR3 loop: CASAHLEAFF. In nucleotides, the CDR3 is TGTGCCAGCGCCCATTTGGAAGCTTTCTTT.

The CDR3 sequence: CASSGVQGAGETQYF. The CDR3 DNA is TGTGCCAGCAGTGGGGTACAGGGGGCAGGGGAGACCCAGTACTTC. The V gene is TRBV2, the J gene TRBJ2-5; 9 nucleotides agree with TRBD1. CDR1 and CDR2 (germline): SNHLY, FYNNEI. This CDR3 spans 15 amino acids. V trimming: 4 bases; J trimming: 5 bases; junction bases outside the gene matches: 8.

This chain links TRBV7-2 with TRBJ2-5; D is undetermined. CDR1 is SGHTA, CDR2 FQGNSA, per germline. The V and J ends lost 5 bases and 1 base respectively, with 5 bases between them. The CDR3 has 12 amino acids. CDR3 amino acids: CASSPFQETQYF. CDR3 coding DNA: TGTGCCAGCAGCCCCTTCCAAGAGACCCAGTACTTC.

The chain links TRBV9 to TRBJ1-5; D is uncertain. The CDR3 contains 14 residues. V gave up 0 bases and J gave up 6 bases, with 10 bases separating them. The germline V gene encodes CDR1 SGDLS and CDR2 YYNGEE. The CDR3 region is CASSVGAGTQPQHF. CDR3 bases: TGTGCCAGCAGCGTAGGGGCTGGAACTCAGCCCCAGCATTTT.

The chain employs TRBV30 and TRBJ1-2; D unresolved. Germline CDR1 and CDR2: GTSNPN and SVGIG (reference sequence). Trimming pared 0 bases from V and 5 bases from J, leaving 10 bases between. This CDR3 contains 13 residues. The CDR3 sequence: CAWSVGQRYGYTF. In nucleotides, the CDR3 is TGTGCCTGGAGTGTTGGGCAGCGGTATGGCTACACCTTC. The entire variable domain, with the rest obtained from reference TRBV30 and TRBJ1-2, is as follows: SQTIHQWPATLVQPVGSPLSLECTVEGTSNPNLYWYRQAAGRGLQLLFYSVGIGQISSEVPQNLSASRPQDRQFILSSKKLLLSDSGFYLCAWSVGQRYGYTFGSGTRLTVV.

The CDR3 DNA is TGTGCCAGCCGGACTAGCGTGGGGCAAGAGACCCAGTACTTC. It translates to CASRTSVGQETQYF. The chain carries TRBV6-5 and TRBJ2-5; 9 bases line up with TRBD2. V lost 8 bases to trimming and J lost 2 bases; unmatched junction nucleotides: 6. This CDR3 is 14 amino acids long. The germline gives CDR1 MNHEY, CDR2 SVGAGI.

This chain uses TRBV13 with TRBJ2-7, with D perhaps given as TRBD1 or TRBD2 (5 bases each). This CDR3 region has 14 residues. The germline gives CDR1 PRHDT, CDR2 FYEKMQ (reference sequence). V lost 5 bases to trimming and J lost 6 bases, with 17 bases between them. CDR3 protein: CASSPSRTGLEQYF. As DNA, the CDR3 is TGTGCCAGCAGCCCCTCACGGACGGGGCTCGAGCAGTACTTC.

This chain uses TRBV5-4 with TRBJ2-5; 12 bases are a match to TRBD1. V lost 4 bases, J lost 3 bases, and 4 bases stayed unmatched. Per the germline V gene, CDR1 is SGHNT and CDR2 is YYREEE (reference sequence). The CDR3 has 15 residues. The CDR3 protein is CASSQGTGGKETQYF. CDR3 bases: TGTGCCAGCAGCCAAGGGACAGGGGGCAAAGAGACCCAGTACTTC. The full variable domain, with the rest looked up from reference TRBV5-4 and TRBJ2-5, is ETGVTQSPTHLIKTRGQQVTLRCSSQSGHNTVSWYQQALGQGPQFIFQYYREEENGRGNFPPRFSGLQFPNYSSELNVNALELDDSALYLCASSQGTGGKETQYFGPGTRLLVL.

This chain connects TRBV7-6 to TRBJ2-7; D remains ambiguous. With 6 bases removed from V and 6 bases from J, the gap between germline ends came to 12 bases. CDR1 is SGHVS, CDR2 FNYEAQ, per germline. CDR3 length equals 12 residues. The CDR3 bases are TGTGCCAGCAGTCAGGCCCTCTCCGAGCAGTACTTC. It translates to CASSQALSEQYF.

The chain has TRBV5-4 and TRBJ2-7; tentative D call: TRBD2 (6 bases). CDR3 length: 15 amino acids. Looked up from germline, CDR1 is SGHNT and CDR2 is YYREEE (reference sequence). V was pared by 3 bases and J by 2 bases, with 15 bases between. The CDR3 protein is CASSSTGDSPYEQYF. CDR3 nucleotides: TGTGCCAGCAGCTCCACGGGAGACTCCCCCTACGAGCAGTACTTC.

V usage is TRBV2 and J usage is TRBJ2-1, with 9 bases aligning to TRBD1. Germline V gene lookup returns CDR1 SNHLY and CDR2 FYNNEI. CDR3 length: 15 amino acids. Trimming at V came to 0 bases and at J to 3 bases, leaving 0 bases not matched to a gene. Here the CDR3 DNA reads TGTGCCAGCAGTGAAGCGGGACAGGGCTACAATGAGCAGTTCTTC. As protein: CASSEAGQGYNEQFF. Looking up the rest from reference TRBV2 and TRBJ2-1 gives the full variable domain: EPEVTQTPSHQVTQMGQEVILRCVPISNHLYFYWYRQILGQKVEFLVSFYNNEISEKSEIFDDQFSVERPDGSNFTLKIRSTKLEDSAMYFCASSEAGQGYNEQFFGPGTRLTVL.

The chain joins TRBV5-1 to TRBJ2-5; D gene unclear. The germline V gene has CDR1 SGHRS and CDR2 YFSETQ. V gave up 0 bases and J gave up 1 base, with 1 base separating them. This CDR3 spans 12 amino acids. CDR3 region: CASSLGQETQYF. The CDR3 DNA is TGCGCCAGCAGCTTGGGCCAAGAGACCCAGTACTTC. The complete variable domain, with remaining parts taken from reference TRBV5-1 and TRBJ2-5, reads KAGVTQTPRYLIKTRGQQVTLSCSPISGHRSVSWYQQTPGQGLQFLFEYFSETQRNKGNFPGRFSGRQFSNSRSEMNVSTLELGDSALYLCASSLGQETQYFGPGTRLLVL.

The chain combines TRBV15 with TRBJ2-7; maybe TRBD2 (5 bases). Deletions cut 5 bases from V and 3 bases from J, with 14 bases between. CDR1 is LNHNV and CDR2 is YYDKDF in the germline V gene (reference sequence). This CDR3 spans 14 amino acids. CDR3 coding DNA: TGTGCCACCAGCTTCTCTAGAGGGAGCTACGAGCAGTACTTC. Translated: CATSFSRGSYEQYF.

The chain combines TRBV5-1 with TRBJ1-2; TRBD1 aligns across 11 bases. This CDR3 region has 16 residues. Unmatched junction bases numbered 8, after V lost 2 bases and J lost 5 bases. CDR1 is SGHRS and CDR2 is YFSETQ in the germline V gene. The CDR3 here is CASSFDAGQGAYGYTF. DNA for the CDR3: TGCGCCAGCAGCTTTGACGCCGGACAGGGGGCTTATGGCTACACCTTC.

The chain uses TRBV29-1 and TRBJ1-1; D not certain. From germline, CDR1 is SQVTM and CDR2 ANQGSEA. The CDR3 spans 13 residues. With 0 bases removed from V and 10 bases from J, the gap between germline ends came to 15 bases. CDR3 residues: CSVEDTGLEGAFF. The CDR3 nucleotides are TGCAGCGTTGAAGATACCGGTCTCGAGGGAGCTTTCTTT.

V is TRBV2 and J is TRBJ2-7; no firm D call. Germline-derived CDR1 and CDR2 are SNHLY and FYNNEI. This CDR3 has 11 residues. V was clipped by 5 bases and J by 1 base, with 3 bases between them. Here the CDR3 DNA reads TGTGCCAGCAGTCGATCCTACGAGCAGTACTTC. Amino acid sequence: CASSRSYEQYF. The variable domain in full, with the rest retrieved from reference TRBV2 and TRBJ2-7, is EPEVTQTPSHQVTQMGQEVILRCVPISNHLYFYWYRQILGQKVEFLVSFYNNEISEKSEIFDDQFSVERPDGSNFTLKIRSTKLEDSAMYFCASSRSYEQYFGPGTRLTVT.

The V call is TRBV5-1, the J call TRBJ1-2, with 9 bases lining up with TRBD1. Trimming at V came to 4 bases and at J to 4 bases, leaving 8 bases not matched to a gene. Germline loops: CDR1 SGHRS, CDR2 YFSETQ. The CDR3 totals 15 residues. The CDR3 bases are TGCGCCAGCAGCACACATGACAGGGGGGCCTATGGCTACACCTTC. Its protein product is CASSTHDRGAYGYTF. The complete variable domain, with remaining parts taken from reference TRBV5-1 and TRBJ1-2, reads KAGVTQTPRYLIKTRGQQVTLSCSPISGHRSVSWYQQTPGQGLQFLFEYFSETQRNKGNFPGRFSGRQFSNSRSEMNVSTLELGDSALYLCASSTHDRGAYGYTFGSGTRLTVV.

The rearrangement joins TRBV7-8 to TRBJ1-4, with 8 bases lining up with TRBD1. The CDR3 runs 16 residues. Germline V lookup: CDR1 SGHVS, CDR2 FQNEAQ. Unmatched junction bases numbered 11, after V lost 5 bases and J lost 6 bases. CDR3 in DNA: TGTGCCAGCAGCCCGACTTACAGGGGGTATGATGAAAAACTGTTTTTT. This sequence encodes CASSPTYRGYDEKLFF.

V usage is TRBV19 and J usage is TRBJ2-5, with D possibly matching TRBD1 (5 bases). The V end lost 4 bases, the J end lost 0 bases, and 12 bases lay between the germline ends. Germline CDR1 and CDR2: LNHDA and SQIVND (reference sequence). The CDR3 has 15 amino acids. The CDR3 spells CASSNLAGYQETQYF. The CDR3 region has the DNA TGTGCCAGTAGTAACCTGGCAGGGTACCAAGAGACCCAGTACTTC.